This TCR beta chain is drawn from a study of T cells in localized non-small cell lung cancer. The table came from immunoSEQ multiplex PCR; TCRdb's copy has only in-frame clones and leaves some out. Of 600 to 750 clones in the sample, 23% were seen once. Overall study results and limits: Longer survival (overall) was linked to higher T cell density in blood.

Notes on this clone: Antigen specificity is unknown.

The sequence was obtained from a woman between 35 and 75 years old with stage II squamous cell lung carcinoma. Specimen: normal lung tissue next to the tumor, collected before any cancer treatment.

CDR3 DNA: TGCGCCAGCAGCGAGGACGGATTAGGTCAGCCCCAGCATTTT. This sequence encodes CASSEDGLGQPQHF. This chain joins TRBV5-1 and TRBJ1-5; D is uncertain. The CDR3 sequence is 14 residues long. CDR1 and CDR2 from the germline V gene are SGHRS and YFSETQ. Trimming removed 4 bases at V and 6 bases at J, with 14 bases between.